The 7 T cell receptor beta chains in this list originate from one sample, sequenced in a study of beta chain features in type 1 diabetes. Every bit of the isolated RNA underwent reverse transcription, so sequencing read expressed TCRB transcripts. Using immunoSEQ multiplex PCR, the repertoire was profiled, and TCRdb retains in-frame clones only, with some absent. The table has about 240,000 clones, 25% to 30% seen once. What was sequenced was central memory CD4+ T cells from blood. Receptors originate from a young man in good health.

The rearrangement uses TRBV7-7 and TRBJ2-5; 9 positions match TRBD1. Germline V gene lookup returns CDR1 SSHAT and CDR2 FNYEAQ (reference sequence). The length of the CDR3 is 13 residues. J was trimmed by 7 bases and V by 5 bases; bases with no gene match: 5. The CDR3 region is CASSVDRGGTQYF. In DNA form, the CDR3 reads TGTGCCAGCAGCGTGGACAGGGGTGGGACCCAGTACTTC. Drawing the rest from reference TRBV7-7 and TRBJ2-5, the complete variable domain is GAGVSQSPRYKVTKRGQDVTLRCDPISSHATLYWYQQALGQGPEFLTYFNYEAQPDKSGLPSDRFSAERPEGSISTLTIQRTEQRDSAMYRCASSVDRGGTQYFGPGTRLLVL.

The V and J genes are TRBV9 and TRBJ2-5; TRBD1 matches at 7 bases. This CDR3 region has 14 residues. The germline V gene has CDR1 SGDLS and CDR2 YYNGEE. Trimming cost V 6 bases and J 3 bases; bases outside gene matches: 8. CDR3 sequence reads: CASNSGQYKETQYF. CDR3 bases: TGTGCCAGCAACTCGGGACAGTATAAAGAGACCCAGTACTTC.

This clone was seen ten or more times. In nucleotides, the CDR3 is TGTGCCAGCAGCTCCCCATTTCTCTACGAGCAGTACTTC. It specifies CASSSPFLYEQYF. V usage is TRBV7-9 and J usage is TRBJ2-7, with unresolved D. The germline gives CDR1 SEHNR, CDR2 FQNEAQ (reference sequence). The CDR3 is 13 amino acids. Trimming cost V 4 bases and J 3 bases, with 10 bases left between them.

There are a few counts of this clone. The chain links TRBV30 to TRBJ2-2; a possible D gene is TRBD1 (6 bases). Germline V gene data show CDR1 as GTSNPN and CDR2 as SVGIG (reference sequence). V lost 4 bases to trimming and J lost 4 bases, with 13 bases between them. The CDR3 length is 14 residues. The CDR3: CAWNAGRGTGELFF. CDR3 coding DNA: TGTGCCTGGAACGCGGGCAGGGGCACCGGGGAGCTGTTTTTT.

The chain couples TRBV19 to TRBJ1-2; TRBD1 is a possible D gene (5 bases). The germline CDR1 and CDR2 sequences are LNHDA and SQIVND (reference sequence). Trimming took off 4 bases at V and 2 bases at J, with 11 bases between the two ends. This CDR3 comprises 14 residues. CDR3 in amino acids: CASSTEGHNYGYTF. The CDR3 DNA follows: TGTGCCAGTAGTACCGAAGGACACAACTATGGCTACACCTTC.

This clone showed up many times. V and J are TRBV5-3 and TRBJ2-2, with 9 nucleotides matching TRBD1. TRBV5-3 qualifies as an ORF whose function is uncertain. The CDR3 length is 16 residues. The J segment lost 6 bases and the V segment lost 3 bases, leaving 9 bases of the junction unmatched. The chain's CDR3 is CARSSPGQGFPGELFF. The CDR3 nucleotides are TGTGCCAGAAGCTCGCCGGGACAGGGTTTTCCCGGGGAGCTGTTTTTT.

This clone was seen ten or more times. V and J are TRBV19 and TRBJ2-1, with D perhaps TRBD1 (5 bases). The CDR3 has 14 amino acids. V was pared by 3 bases and J by 7 bases, with 13 bases between. Per the germline V gene, CDR1 is LNHDA and CDR2 is SQIVND (reference sequence). The CDR3, as DNA: TGTGCCAGTAGTATGCGGACACCCTGGAATGAGCAGTTCTTC. It codes for CASSMRTPWNEQFF.